Sequencing of this T cell receptor (beta chain) was carried out in a study of blood T cell repertoires in COVID-19. Turning to the study itself: The origin of the acute and convalescent COVID-19 samples was the United States, Italy and Spain. PBMCs, B-cell-depleted T cells, or T cells were the source of the cDNA or gDNA that made up the material.

This clone was recorded once. The CDR3 contains 13 residues. Trimming removed 5 bases from V and 4 bases from J, with 11 bases in between. Germline CDR1 reads LNHDA; CDR2 reads SQIVND (reference sequence). As processed by the authors: The authors estimated nucleated cell counts from reference gene primer amplification. This table comes from immunoSEQ multiplex PCR, and its TCRdb copy is limited to in-frame clones, with some not included. The V and J calls and clone size are taken from that table; D and trimming were inferred from the DNA. Here the sample spans 100,000 or so clones, around 85% being singletons.

This receptor was taken from a woman aged 70-85 years with active or convalescent COVID-19. Sequenced: peripheral blood. J is TRBJ1-2 and V is TRBV19; TRBD1 might be the D (6 bases). The CDR3 loop reads CASSGQPFYGYTF. The DNA of the CDR3 is TGTGCCAGTAGTGGACAGCCGTTCTATGGCTACACCTTC.